This T cell receptor beta chain was sequenced for a study of T cells after yellow fever vaccination. The study's findings and limits: Abundant clonotypes from the bulk population could get into FACS-sorted repertoires as contaminants.

TCRdb re-derived calls from the 5' RACE reads in MiXCR, one entry per CDR3 protein. The table shows about 300,000 distinct CDR3 sequences, with 7.5% to 9.5% occurring only once. Many counts were recorded for this clonotype. Antigen specificity is unknown. The CDR3 is 14 residues long. Trimming took 11 bases from V and 2 from J; bases not matched to a gene: 10. Per the germline V gene, CDR1 is KGHSH and CDR2 is LQKENI. J is TRBJ2-5 and V is TRBV18, with 8 nucleotides matching TRBD2. This receptor was identified in a young man who received the YFV17D yellow fever vaccine. The source material was CD4+ T cells sorted from PBMCs, sampled 5 days after the yellow fever booster vaccination. CDR3 sequence reads: CAGTSSGPQETQYF. As DNA, the CDR3 is TGTGCCGGAACCTCTAGCGGGCCGCAAGAGACCCAGTACTTC.